Described below is a single T cell receptor (beta chain) sequence and its context. Its antigen is unidentified. This entry is derived from a study of yellow fever vaccine responses in identical twins. Whole-study results and caveats: Reports say the vaccine T cell response in twins looked partly convergent and partly personalized.

V dropped 3 bases and J dropped 5; count of bases not matched to a gene: 5. Looked up from germline, CDR1 is SGHDN and CDR2 is FVKESK. CDR3 length equals 15 residues. TCRdb passed the RT-PCR reads through MiXCR, listing each CDR3 protein once. In the table there are 12,000 or so distinct CDR3 sequences, about 83% of which are singletons. This chain uses TRBV14 with TRBJ2-7; 12 nucleotides align to TRBD2. The specimen was T cells from blood (PBMCs), unsorted or a sorted subset (not recorded which), collected before or after yellow fever vaccination (not recorded which). The TCR comes from a woman younger than 35 who received the yellow fever vaccine. This CDR3 is CASSHWTSGMNEQYF. In DNA form, the CDR3 reads TGTGCCAGCAGCCACTGGACTAGCGGGATGAACGAGCAGTACTTC.